This T cell receptor (beta chain) was profiled in a study of blood T cell repertoires in COVID-19. Study-wide context: Spain, Italy and the United States supplied samples that represented acute and convalescent COVID-19. Sources were T cells, B-cell-depleted T cells, or PBMCs; the material itself was cDNA or gDNA.

In the authors' methods: It was from reference gene primer amplification that nucleated cell counts were estimated. Sequencing was performed with immunoSEQ multiplex PCR; in TCRdb, only in-frame clones are kept and a portion is missing. That table supplies the V and J calls and clone size; D and trimming were determined from the DNA. This table holds about 74,000 clones, roughly 90% found once. CDR1 is MDHEN, CDR2 SYDVKM, per germline. The V and J ends lost 4 bases and 2 bases respectively, with 15 bases between them. The CDR3 runs to 15 residues. Material: peripheral blood. This clonotype originated in a woman aged 55-70 years with active COVID-19. This chain uses TRBV28 with TRBJ2-7; D is perhaps TRBD1 (6 bases). The CDR3 spells CASSSSGQKTYEQYF. The CDR3 region has the DNA TGTGCCAGCAGTTCCTCGGGACAAAAGACCTACGAGCAGTACTTC. The variable domain in full, completed from reference TRBV28 and TRBJ2-7, reads DVKVTQSSRYLVKRTGEKVFLECVQDMDHENMFWYRQDPGLGLRLIYFSYDVKMKEKGDIPEGYSVSREKKERFSLILESASTNQTSMYLCASSSSGQKTYEQYFGPGTRLTVT.